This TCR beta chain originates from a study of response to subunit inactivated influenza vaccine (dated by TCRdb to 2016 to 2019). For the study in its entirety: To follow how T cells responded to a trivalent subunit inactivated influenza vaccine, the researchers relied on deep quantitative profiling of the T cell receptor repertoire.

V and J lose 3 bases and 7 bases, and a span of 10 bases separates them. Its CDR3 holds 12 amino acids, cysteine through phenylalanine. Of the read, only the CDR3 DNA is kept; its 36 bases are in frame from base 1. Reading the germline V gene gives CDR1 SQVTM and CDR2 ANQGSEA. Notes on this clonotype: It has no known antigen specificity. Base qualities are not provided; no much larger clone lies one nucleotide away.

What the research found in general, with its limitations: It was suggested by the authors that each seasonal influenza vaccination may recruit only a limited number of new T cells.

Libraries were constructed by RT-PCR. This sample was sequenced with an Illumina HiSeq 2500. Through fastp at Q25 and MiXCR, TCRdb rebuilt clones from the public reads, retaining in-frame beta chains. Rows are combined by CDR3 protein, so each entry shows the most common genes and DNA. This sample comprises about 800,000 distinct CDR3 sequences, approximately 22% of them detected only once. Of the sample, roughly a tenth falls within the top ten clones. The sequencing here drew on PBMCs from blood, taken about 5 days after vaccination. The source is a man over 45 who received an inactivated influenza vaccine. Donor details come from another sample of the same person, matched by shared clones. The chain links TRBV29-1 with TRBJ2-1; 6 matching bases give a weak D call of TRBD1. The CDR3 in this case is CSVEPQGNEQFF. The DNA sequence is TGCAGCGTTGAGCCACAGGGAAATGAGCAGTTCTTC.